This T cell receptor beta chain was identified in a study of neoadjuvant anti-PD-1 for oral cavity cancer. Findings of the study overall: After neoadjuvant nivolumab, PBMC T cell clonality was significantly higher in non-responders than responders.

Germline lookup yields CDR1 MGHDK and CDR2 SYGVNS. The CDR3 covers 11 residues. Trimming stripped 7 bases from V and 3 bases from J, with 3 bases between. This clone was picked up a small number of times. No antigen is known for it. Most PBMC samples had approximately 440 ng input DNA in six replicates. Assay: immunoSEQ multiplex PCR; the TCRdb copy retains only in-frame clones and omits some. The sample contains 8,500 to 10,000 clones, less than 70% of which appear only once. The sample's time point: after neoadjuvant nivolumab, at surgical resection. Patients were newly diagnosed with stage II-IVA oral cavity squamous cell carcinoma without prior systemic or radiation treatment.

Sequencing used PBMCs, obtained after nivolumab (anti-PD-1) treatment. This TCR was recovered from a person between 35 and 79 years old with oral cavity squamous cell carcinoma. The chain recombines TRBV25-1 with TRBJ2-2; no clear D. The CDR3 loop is CASIDTGELFF. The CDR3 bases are TGTGCCAGCATCGACACCGGGGAGCTGTTTTTT.